What follows describes a single T cell receptor beta chain. The target antigen is unknown. The CDR3 spans 13 residues. The V end was cut by 4 bases, the J end by 4 bases, with 11 bases between. The PCR used 60 Vbeta and 13 Jbeta primers. Repertoires were generated with immunoSEQ multiplex PCR, while TCRdb's copy carries only in-frame clones and drops some. The top ten hold approximately 6% of the sample, which has approximately 90,000 clones, 60% to 80% seen once. This entry is derived from a study of cytomegalovirus exposure and HLA in healthy donors. Study-wide findings and caveats: The study labeled 150 to 200 TCR beta chains cytomegalovirus-associated. Upon later analysis, TCR association rates were observed to vary by HLA locus, being highest for DRB1 and lowest for HLA-C.

The source material was PBMCs. This chain links TRBV5-3 with TRBJ1-2; D gene unclear. TRBV5-3 is an ORF; its function is uncertain. The TCR comes from a young woman in good health and CMV-seronegative. The CDR3 bases are TGTGCCAGAAGCATCGACAAAGTCTATGGCTACACCTTC. Its translation is CARSIDKVYGYTF.